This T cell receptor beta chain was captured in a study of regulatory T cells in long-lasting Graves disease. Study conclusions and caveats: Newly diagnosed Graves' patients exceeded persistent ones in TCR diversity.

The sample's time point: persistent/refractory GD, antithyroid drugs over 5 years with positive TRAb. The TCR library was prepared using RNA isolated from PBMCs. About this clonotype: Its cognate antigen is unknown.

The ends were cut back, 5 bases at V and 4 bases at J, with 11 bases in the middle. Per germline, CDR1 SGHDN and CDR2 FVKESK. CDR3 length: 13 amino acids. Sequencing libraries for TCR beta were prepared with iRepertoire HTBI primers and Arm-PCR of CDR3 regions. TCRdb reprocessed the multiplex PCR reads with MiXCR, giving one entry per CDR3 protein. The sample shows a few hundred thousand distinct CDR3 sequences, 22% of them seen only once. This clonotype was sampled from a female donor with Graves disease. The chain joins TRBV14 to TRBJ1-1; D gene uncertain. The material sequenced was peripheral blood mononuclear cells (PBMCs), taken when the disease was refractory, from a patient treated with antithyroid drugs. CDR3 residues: CASSLVTGTEAFF. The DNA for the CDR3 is TGTGCCAGCAGCTTGGTTACCGGCACTGAAGCTTTCTTT.